A selection of T cell receptor beta chains follows, all from one sample in a study of T cells in Graves' hyperthyroidism and ophthalmopathy. TCRdb fed the multiplex PCR reads into MiXCR, producing one record per CDR3 protein. There are around 250,000 distinct CDR3 sequences in the sample; roughly 15% occur only once, and 13% lies in the top ten. The sequencing input was blood. The origin of the receptors is a woman aged 40 to 50 with Graves' hyperthyroidism that later progressed to Graves' ophthalmopathy. Each CDR3 is given with its conserved first and last residue. A D gene is named only where the DNA matches it firmly. Clone sizes are given selectively: once, few, many, or a class where the clone is expanded.

clone_size | j_call | v_call | cdr3_length | d_call | cdr3_aa | cdr3_nt
few | TRBJ1-5 | TRBV6-1 | 14 | TRBD1 | CATHGTEGNQPQHF | TGTGCCACCCATGGGACAGAGGGCAATCAGCCCCAGCATTTT
many | TRBJ2-7 | TRBV18 | 13 | - | CASSFGTGFEQYF | TGTGCCAGCTCCTTCGGGACGGGGTTCGAGCAGTACTTC
many | TRBJ2-3 | TRBV18 | 17 | TRBD2 | CASSPPLAGGPSDTQYF | TGTGCCAGCTCACCACCCCTAGCGGGAGGGCCAAGTGATACGCAGTATTTT
many | TRBJ2-7 | TRBV2 | 14 | - | CASPRSSDSYEQYF | TGTGCCAGCCCCAGGTCTAGCGACTCCTACGAGCAGTACTTC
- | TRBJ2-1 | TRBV9 | 13 | - | CASSVDRENEQFF | TGTGCCAGCAGCGTAGACAGGGAGAATGAGCAGTTCTTC
- | TRBJ1-2 | TRBV7-7 | 16 | TRBD1 | CASSPIGTGDNYGYTF | TGTGCTAGCAGCCCCATCGGGACAGGGGATAACTATGGCTACACCTTC
many | TRBJ1-6 | TRBV28 | 15 | - | CASSLKNSISSPLHF | TGTGCCAGCAGTTTAAAGAACAGTATCTCATCACCCCTCCACTTT
- | TRBJ1-1 | TRBV20-1 | 13 | TRBD1 | CSATRQGGTEAFF | TGCAGTGCTACCCGACAGGGAGGGACTGAAGCTTTCTTT
many | TRBJ2-3 | TRBV19 | 14 | - | CASSARGGADTQYF | TGTGCCAGTAGTGCTCGAGGAGGGGCAGATACGCAGTATTTT
- | TRBJ2-5 | TRBV11-1 | 13 | - | CASSLRESETQYF | TGTGCCAGCAGCTTAAGGGAATCTGAGACCCAGTACTTC
many | TRBJ2-3 | TRBV28 | 17 | TRBD2 | CASSLSWREGPTDTQYF | TGTGCCAGCAGTTTATCCTGGCGGGAGGGCCCGACAGATACGCAGTATTTT
many | TRBJ2-1 | TRBV27 | 14 | - | CASSLMLLANEQFF | TGTGCCAGCAGTTTAATGTTGCTAGCGAATGAGCAGTTCTTC
many | TRBJ1-2 | TRBV25-1 | 14 | - | CASSELTANYGYTF | TGTGCCAGCAGTGAATTGACAGCTAACTATGGCTACACCTTC
many | TRBJ2-2 | TRBV19 | 16 | TRBD2 | CASRGAGGFNTGELFF | TGTGCCAGTAGAGGAGCGGGAGGATTTAACACCGGGGAGCTGTTTTTT
many | TRBJ2-1 | TRBV7-8 | 17 | - | CASSLKSSFSSYNEQFF | TGTGCCAGCAGCTTAAAATCGAGTTTTAGCTCCTACAATGAGCAGTTCTTC
many | TRBJ2-7 | TRBV18 | 14 | TRBD1 | CASSGQGASYEQYF | TGTGCCAGCTCAGGACAGGGGGCTTCCTACGAGCAGTACTTC
- | TRBJ2-5 | TRBV28 | 17 | - | CASSFIPLWASAETPYF | TGTGCCAGCAGTTTCATCCCCTTGTGGGCGAGCGCAGAGACCCCGTACTTC
many | TRBJ2-1 | TRBV29-1 | 16 | TRBD1 | CSVEGGQGKLEDVQFF | TGCAGCGTTGAAGGTGGACAGGGAAAACTTGAAGACGTGCAGTTCTTC
many | TRBJ2-4 | TRBV11-2 | 15 | TRBD1 | CASSSGQGGENIQYF | TGTGCCAGCAGCTCGGGACAGGGAGGTGAAAACATTCAGTACTTC
- | TRBJ2-1 | TRBV11-2 | 15 | TRBD2 | CASSNMSGRFDEQFF | TGTGCCAGCTCAAATATGAGCGGGAGGTTTGACGAGCAGTTCTTC
many | TRBJ2-1 | TRBV28 | 15 | - | CASSSRQGGNNEQFF | TGTGCCAGCAGTTCACGACAGGGAGGAAACAATGAGCAGTTCTTC
once | TRBJ2-3 | TRBV28 | 15 | TRBD2 | CASSTGGAGTDTQYF | TGTGCCAGCAGTACCGGGGGAGCGGGAACAGATACGCAGTATTTT
many | TRBJ2-3 | TRBV20-1 | 12 | - | CSARFPPDTQYF | TGCAGTGCTAGATTCCCACCAGATACGCAGTATTTT
many | TRBJ2-2 | TRBV29-1 | 14 | - | CSVEDPSATGELFF | TGCAGCGTTGAAGATCCCTCCGCAACCGGGGAGCTGTTTTTT
- | TRBJ2-2 | TRBV18 | 14 | - | CASSRYRETGELFF | TGTGCCAGCTCACGTTACAGGGAAACCGGGGAGCTGTTTTTT
many | TRBJ2-7 | TRBV28 | 14 | - | CASRQGPGSYEQYF | TGTGCCAGCCGCCAGGGCCCAGGGAGCTACGAGCAGTACTTC
many | TRBJ2-1 | TRBV19 | 15 | TRBD2 | CASSTTSGRAIEQFF | TGTGCCAGTAGTACAACTAGCGGGAGGGCCATTGAGCAGTTCTTC
- | TRBJ2-5 | TRBV10-2 | 14 | TRBD2 | CASGTSGRGETQYF | TGCGCCAGCGGGACTAGCGGGAGGGGAGAGACCCAGTACTTC
many | TRBJ1-5 | TRBV28 | 13 | - | CASSLYGDQPQHF | TGTGCCAGCAGTTTATACGGTGACCAGCCCCAGCATTTT
many | TRBJ1-1 | TRBV19 | 14 | - | CASSTGRRDTEAFF | TGTGCCAGTAGTACGGGACGTAGGGACACTGAAGCTTTCTTT
once | TRBJ1-2 | TRBV5-4 | 14 | - | CASSLAGMVDGYTF | TGTGCCAGCAGCTTGGCTGGCATGGTTGATGGCTACACCTTC
many | TRBJ2-3 | TRBV28 | 14 | - | CASSFLLRGDTQYF | TGTGCCAGCAGTTTTTTACTTAGAGGAGATACGCAGTATTTT
- | TRBJ2-1 | TRBV7-3 | 16 | - | CASSLYGWRDVHEQFF | TGTGCCAGCAGCTTATATGGATGGCGGGACGTCCATGAGCAGTTCTTC
many | TRBJ2-5 | TRBV12-3/TRBV12-4 | 15 | TRBD2 | CASSFRTSGQETQYF | TGTGCCAGCAGTTTTAGGACTAGCGGACAAGAGACCCAGTACTTC
few | TRBJ1-4 | TRBV6-1 | 15 | - | CASSSLALLGEKLFF | TGTGCCAGCAGTTCCTTGGCCCTACTAGGTGAAAAACTGTTTTTT
many | TRBJ1-1 | TRBV10-3 | 14 | - | CAIRDPEGGYEAFF | TGTGCCATCAGGGACCCGGAAGGCGGATATGAAGCTTTCTTT
many | TRBJ2-7 | TRBV10-3 | 14 | TRBD2 | CAIRPGLAGSEQYF | TGTGCCATCAGACCGGGACTAGCGGGAAGCGAGCAGTACTTC
many | TRBJ2-7 | TRBV11-1 | 15 | - | CASSSNSGSSYEQYF | TGTGCCAGCAGCTCAAATAGCGGTAGCTCCTACGAGCAGTACTTC
many | TRBJ2-5 | TRBV5-4 | 15 | - | CASSLKRAGMETQYF | TGTGCCAGCAGCTTGAAAAGGGCAGGGATGGAGACCCAGTACTTC